One sample yielded the 29 T cell receptor beta chains listed below, sequenced in a study of radiation and T cells in renal cell carcinoma. Profiling relied on immunoSEQ multiplex PCR, and the TCRdb table lists in-frame clones only, not all of them. The sample includes roughly 160,000 clones, about 87% seen only once; the top ten take 10% to 12%. The time point: blood 4 weeks post-SBRT, at nephrectomy. Described treatment: 15 Gy SBRT to primary tumor, nephrectomy 4 weeks later. The source was blood, collected from a patient whose treatment included radiotherapy and nephrectomy. The receptors shown here come from a woman in her 50s with renal cell carcinoma.

The chain is built from TRBV5-1 and TRBJ2-5; the D gene is possibly TRBD2 (5 bases). The CDR3 runs to 14 residues. Trimming stripped 5 bases from V and 7 bases from J, with 18 bases between. In germline, CDR1 is SGHRS, CDR2 YFSETQ. CDR3 in DNA: TGCGCCAGCAGACCAGAGGCCACGCGGGCGACCCAGTACTTC. As protein: CASRPEATRATQYF. The full variable domain, rest sourced from reference TRBV5-1 and TRBJ2-5, is KAGVTQTPRYLIKTRGQQVTLSCSPISGHRSVSWYQQTPGQGLQFLFEYFSETQRNKGNFPGRFSGRQFSNSRSEMNVSTLELGDSALYLCASRPEATRATQYFGPGTRLLVL.

V and J are TRBV5-5 and TRBJ1-6; 9 positions match TRBD1. The CDR3 runs to 15 residues. V trimming: 0 bases; J trimming: 6 bases; junction bases outside the gene matches: 1. Per germline, CDR1 SGHKS and CDR2 YYEKEE (reference sequence). Written as DNA, the CDR3 is TGTGCCAGCAGCTTGGGGGACAGGGCTAATTCACCCCTCCACTTT. It codes for CASSLGDRANSPLHF.

The chain employs TRBV7-9 and TRBJ1-1, with D possibly TRBD1 on 6 matching bases. The length of the CDR3 is 14 residues. From germline, CDR1 is SEHNR and CDR2 FQNEAQ (reference sequence). V lost 7 bases and J lost 6, with 18 bases in between. This CDR3 is CASTSREGQAEAFF. CDR3 bases: TGTGCCAGCACCTCCAGGGAGGGACAAGCTGAAGCTTTCTTT.

J is TRBJ1-3 and V is TRBV18; the D gene is possibly TRBD1 (6 bases). This CDR3 has 13 amino acids. The germline CDR1 and CDR2 sequences are KGHSH and LQKENI. The ends were cut back, 5 bases at V and 6 bases at J, with 11 bases in the middle. CDR3 sequence reads: CASSLQGVNTIYF. For the CDR3, the DNA is TGTGCCAGCTCATTACAGGGCGTAAACACCATATATTTT.

V gene TRBV2 combines with J gene TRBJ2-7; 12 bases align to TRBD2. The ends lost 4 bases at V and 5 bases at J; junction bases unmatched: 9. Germline V gives CDR1 SNHLY, CDR2 FYNNEI. The CDR3 sequence is 16 residues long. CDR3 residues: CASSASGGADTDEQYF. Written as DNA, the CDR3 is TGTGCCAGCAGTGCTAGCGGGGGGGCTGACACGGACGAGCAGTACTTC.

The gene calls are TRBV5-6 and TRBJ1-4; D remains ambiguous. The V and J ends lost 5 bases and 4 bases respectively, with 15 bases between them. The length of the CDR3 is 15 residues. Germline CDR1 SGHDT, CDR2 YYEEEE. DNA for the CDR3: TGTGCCAGCAGTTGGCTGACGGAATATAATGAAAAACTGTTTTTT. Protein: CASSWLTEYNEKLFF.

CDR3 nucleotide sequence: TGTGCCAGCAGTTCATCAGTCGGGGTGAACACTGAAGCTTTCTTT. This codes for CASSSSVGVNTEAFF. The chain carries TRBV6-5 and TRBJ1-1; D ambiguous. Germline V lookup: CDR1 MNHEY, CDR2 SVGAGI. CDR3 length equals 15 residues. The germline V and J ends were trimmed by 4 bases and 0 bases, with 12 bases remaining between them.

This clone is a singleton in its sample. The chain carries TRBV5-1 and TRBJ1-4, with D possibly TRBD1 on 6 matching bases. Germline V gene sequence: CDR1 SGHRS, CDR2 YFSETQ. This CDR3 comprises 14 residues. Trimming cost V 4 bases and J 7 bases, with 14 bases left between them. The CDR3 protein is CASSIGQRAEKLFF. The CDR3 DNA sequence: TGCGCCAGCAGCATCGGACAGAGGGCTGAAAAACTGTTTTTT.

The chain employs TRBV7-2 and TRBJ2-7; TRBD2 matches at 9 bases. The CDR3 runs 15 residues. Per the germline V gene, CDR1 is SGHTA and CDR2 is FQGNSA. V shed 5 bases and J 3 bases; nucleotides not matched to a gene: 8. The CDR3 region is CASSRMGLAFYEQYF. CDR3 sequence (DNA): TGTGCCAGCAGCCGAATGGGACTAGCCTTCTACGAGCAGTACTTC.

This clone was counted once. The chain recombines TRBV10-3 with TRBJ1-2; no clear D. V lost 4 bases to trimming and J lost 7 bases, with 16 bases between them. In germline, CDR1 is ENHRY, CDR2 SYGVKD. The CDR3 is 14 residues long. The CDR3, as DNA: TGTGCCATCAGTGGTTCCGGGGTCGACTCTGGCTACACCTTC. Translating gives CAISGSGVDSGYTF.

This chain connects TRBV10-1 to TRBJ1-4; D possibly corresponds to TRBD1 (6 bases). The V gene's germline CDR1 is WNHNN and CDR2 SYGVQD (reference sequence). Trimming removed 7 bases at V and 7 bases at J, with 16 bases between. The CDR3 has 14 residues. The CDR3 loop is CASIVRQEIEKLFF. CDR3 coding DNA: TGCGCCAGCATAGTGCGACAGGAAATTGAAAAACTGTTTTTT.

As DNA, the CDR3 is TGTGCCAGCAGCCGGACAGGGAACACCGGGGAGCTGTTTTTT. Encoded protein: CASSRTGNTGELFF. The V call is TRBV27, the J call TRBJ2-2; TRBD1 agrees at 7 bases. The CDR3 spans 14 residues. The V segment lost 6 bases and the J segment 1 base; nucleotides outside the gene matches: 2. Germline V gene data show CDR1 as MNHEY and CDR2 as SMNVEV (reference sequence).

This chain uses TRBV25-1 with TRBJ1-2; D gene unclear. Germline lookup yields CDR1 MGHDK and CDR2 SYGVNS. The CDR3 contains 13 residues. V lost 2 bases, J lost 8 bases, and 12 bases lay in between. This chain's CDR3 is CASSEDKFRGYTF. DNA for the CDR3: TGTGCCAGCAGTGAAGACAAGTTTCGGGGCTACACCTTC.

The V and J genes are TRBV5-4 and TRBJ2-3, with 7 nucleotides matching TRBD2. The germline CDR1 and CDR2 sequences are SGHNT and YYREEE (reference sequence). The CDR3 extends over 13 amino acids. The trim removed 3 bases at V and 4 bases at J, leaving 2 bases unmatched. The chain's CDR3 is CASSSLASDTQYF. The CDR3 nucleotides read TGTGCCAGCAGCTCACTAGCGTCAGATACGCAGTATTTT.

For this clone: At the DNA level, this CDR3 is encoded by other sequences in the same sample as well. V and J are TRBV7-3 and TRBJ1-1, with TRBD1 as a possible D gene (5 bases). Trimming cost V 3 bases and J 2 bases, with 7 bases left between them. The germline gives CDR1 SGHTA, CDR2 FQGTGA. The CDR3 loop spans 13 amino acids. The CDR3 coding sequence is TGTGCCAGCAGCTTCGGGGCCAACACTGAAGCTTTCTTT. Translated: CASSFGANTEAFF. The full variable domain, completed using reference TRBV7-3 and TRBJ1-1, is GAGVSQTPSNKVTEKGKYVELRCDPISGHTALYWYRQSLGQGPEFLIYFQGTGAADDSGLPNDRFFAVRPEGSVSTLKIQRTERGDSAVYLCASSFGANTEAFFGQGTRLTVV.

V and J are TRBV10-3 and TRBJ1-3; D is unresolved. V was clipped by 0 bases and J by 4 bases, with 1 base between them. This CDR3 has 12 amino acids. Per the germline V gene, CDR1 is ENHRY and CDR2 is SYGVKD. As DNA, the CDR3 is TGTGCCATCAGTGAGTCGGGAAACACCATATATTTT. Translation gives CAISESGNTIYF.

For the CDR3, the DNA is TGTGCCAGCTGCAGACTAGCGGGGGCCTCGATGGCCCAGTACTTC. Translated: CASCRLAGASMAQYF. This chain joins TRBV6-1 and TRBJ2-5, with 12 bases matching TRBD2. Germline CDR1 MNHNS, CDR2 SASEGT. V was clipped by 8 bases and J by 9 bases; unmatched bases: 13. The CDR3 is 15 residues long.

V is TRBV6-1 and J is TRBJ1-1; the D is unclear. This CDR3 has 13 residues. V lost 8 bases to trimming and J lost 5 bases, with 15 bases between them. CDR1 is MNHNS and CDR2 is SASEGT in the germline V gene. The CDR3 spells CASLPRGRTEAFF. CDR3 DNA: TGTGCCAGCCTTCCACGGGGTCGAACTGAAGCTTTCTTT.

The rearrangement joins TRBV5-1 to TRBJ2-5, with a possible D match to TRBD2 (6 bases). V lost 3 bases to trimming and J lost 4 bases, with 19 bases between them. CDR1 and CDR2 (germline): SGHRS, YFSETQ. The CDR3 sequence is 16 residues long. CDR3 protein: CASSWGVPGGGETQYF. CDR3 nucleotides: TGCGCCAGCAGCTGGGGTGTGCCCGGGGGTGGAGAGACCCAGTACTTC.

The CDR3 loop is CASSETTIPNTEAFF. The CDR3 region has the DNA TGTGCCAGCAGTGAGACAACAATACCGAACACTGAAGCTTTCTTT. J is TRBJ1-1 and V is TRBV25-1, with D uncertain. V was shortened by 3 bases and J by 1 base, with 12 bases between the two germline ends. In germline, CDR1 is MGHDK, CDR2 SYGVNS. The CDR3 runs to 15 residues.

V is TRBV14 and J is TRBJ1-3; the D is unclear. The CDR3 contains 13 residues. V lost 1 base, J lost 4 bases, and 5 bases lay in between. CDR1 is SGHDN and CDR2 is FVKESK in the germline V gene. Here the CDR3 reads CASSQVYGNTIYF. CDR3 in DNA: TGTGCCAGCAGCCAAGTATACGGAAACACCATATATTTT. Drawing the rest from reference TRBV14 and TRBJ1-3, the complete variable domain is EAGVTQFPSHSVIEKGQTVTLRCDPISGHDNLYWYRRVMGKEIKFLLHFVKESKQDESGMPNNRFLAERTGGTYSTLKVQPAELEDSGVYFCASSQVYGNTIYFGEGSWLTVV.

J is TRBJ1-2 and V is TRBV6-6, with a possible D match to TRBD1 (5 bases). This CDR3 is built from 15 residues. Trimming left V 7 bases short and J 2 bases short, with 17 bases between. CDR1 is MNHNY, CDR2 SVGAGI, per germline (reference sequence). CDR3 DNA sequence: TGTGCCAGCATCGAAGTGGGGACCTCGAACTATGGCTACACCTTC. Translation: CASIEVGTSNYGYTF.

The genes are TRBV6-1 and TRBJ1-2; no clear D gene. The CDR3 covers 13 residues. V lost 7 bases and J lost 3, with 12 bases in between. Looked up from germline, CDR1 is MNHNS and CDR2 is SASEGT. CDR3 amino acids: CASNFWGDYGYTF. The CDR3 bases are TGTGCCAGCAACTTTTGGGGTGACTATGGCTACACCTTC.

The chain is built from TRBV7-2 and TRBJ2-7; tentatively, D is TRBD1 or TRBD2 (5 bases each). The CDR3 covers 18 residues. From germline, CDR1 is SGHTA and CDR2 FQGNSA. V lost 3 bases and J 0 bases, leaving 21 bases between the germline ends. The CDR3 DNA sequence: TGTGCCAGCAGCTTTTACAGGTTAGGACCTGGGAGCTCCTACGAGCAGTACTTC. Translating it yields CASSFYRLGPGSSYEQYF.

As regards this clone: Other DNA sequences in this sample translate to the same CDR3. The chain employs TRBV5-1 and TRBJ1-6, with no clear D. Germline lookup yields CDR1 SGHRS and CDR2 YFSETQ. The V and J ends lost 0 bases and 7 bases respectively, with 5 bases between them. The CDR3 has 13 amino acids. CDR3 nucleotides: TGCGCCAGCAGCTTGGAGGTGAATTCACCCCTCCACTTT. It specifies CASSLEVNSPLHF.

The genes are TRBV1 and TRBJ2-3; the table names TRBD2, a call not compared with the DNA. TRBV1 counts as a pseudogene. The CDR3 extends over 17 amino acids. This CDR3 reads CTSSQGEAGGSTDTQYF. The CDR3 nucleotides read TGCACCAGCAGCCAAGGGGAAGCGGGGGGTAGCACAGATACGCAGTATTTT.

The chain carries TRBV19 and TRBJ1-5; 10 nucleotides match TRBD1. The germline gives CDR1 LNHDA, CDR2 SQIVND (reference sequence). V lost 6 bases to trimming and J lost 6 bases; unmatched junction nucleotides: 5. The CDR3 loop spans 14 amino acids. CDR3 nucleotides: TGTGCCAGTAGCCCGGGACAGGGGTTTCAGCCCCAGCATTTT. It yields the protein CASSPGQGFQPQHF.

This clone occurred a few times. This sample includes further DNA sequences coding for the same CDR3. The chain recombines TRBV4-1 with TRBJ1-6; D remains ambiguous. Germline V gives CDR1 MGHRA, CDR2 YSYEKL. Trimming took 4 bases from V and 7 from J, leaving 8 bases between them. The CDR3 has 13 amino acids. CDR3 loop: CASSPMSNSPLHF. The CDR3 coding sequence is TGCGCCAGCAGCCCTATGTCGAATTCACCCCTCCACTTT.

The rearrangement joins TRBV5-1 to TRBJ2-7, with a possible D match to TRBD2 (5 bases). V was pared by 1 base and J by 4 bases, with 12 bases between. This CDR3 comprises 14 residues. Germline loops: CDR1 SGHRS, CDR2 YFSETQ. CDR3 in DNA: TGCGCCAGCAGCTTGCCTACTAGTAGGTACGAGCAGTACTTC. This sequence encodes CASSLPTSRYEQYF.